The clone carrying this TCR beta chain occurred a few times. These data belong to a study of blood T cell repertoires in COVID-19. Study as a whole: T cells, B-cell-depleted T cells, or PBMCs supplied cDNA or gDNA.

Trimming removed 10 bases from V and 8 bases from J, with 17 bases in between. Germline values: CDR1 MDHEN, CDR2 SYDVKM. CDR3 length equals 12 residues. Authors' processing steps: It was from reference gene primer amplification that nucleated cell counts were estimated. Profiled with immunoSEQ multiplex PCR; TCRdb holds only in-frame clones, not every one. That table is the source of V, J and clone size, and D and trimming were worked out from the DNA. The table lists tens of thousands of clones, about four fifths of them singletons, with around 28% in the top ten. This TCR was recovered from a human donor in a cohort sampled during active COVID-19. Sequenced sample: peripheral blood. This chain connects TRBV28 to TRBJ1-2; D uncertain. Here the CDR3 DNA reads TGTGCCAACCATAACGGGGTGGGGGGCTACACCTTC. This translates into CANHNGVGGYTF.